Listed below are T cell receptor beta chains from one sample, sequenced in a study of blood T cells in healthy people across ages. TCRdb ran MiXCR on the 5' RACE reads and lists one entry per CDR3 protein. The sample carries fewer than 2 million distinct CDR3 sequences, roughly two fifths recorded once. Source material: blood. The receptor source for this set is a human donor in good health. CDR3s include the opening cysteine and the closing phenylalanine or tryptophan. The D gene is left open where the match is weak. Not all rows give a size; the values are once, few, many and, for expanded clones, a class.

d_call	cdr3_length	v_call	j_call	clone_size	cdr3_aa	cdr3_nt
-	15	TRBV5-5	TRBJ1-5	few	CASSLFQTSNQPQHF	TGTGCCAGCAGCTTGTTCCAGACTAGCAATCAGCCCCAGCATTTT
-	14	TRBV20-1	TRBJ1-5	-	CSASSSGGNQPQHF	TGCAGTGCTAGCAGCAGTGGAGGCAATCAGCCCCAGCATTTT
-	15	TRBV10-3	TRBJ1-1	few	CAISGGAGADTEAFF	TGTGCCATCAGTGGGGGGGCAGGGGCCGACACTGAAGCTTTCTTT
-	16	TRBV10-3	TRBJ1-2	-	CAIRESQGREKNGYTF	TGTGCCATCCGTGAGTCACAGGGCAGGGAAAAGAATGGCTACACCTTC
-	11	TRBV29-1	TRBJ1-1	few	CSVTWNTEAFF	TGCAGCGTCACCTGGAACACTGAAGCTTTCTTT
-	14	TRBV7-2	TRBJ2-1	-	CASNFRVLGNEQFF	TGTGCCAGCAACTTTAGGGTGCTTGGAAATGAGCAGTTCTTC
-	14	TRBV20-1	TRBJ2-5	-	CSARDTGLQETQYF	TGCAGTGCTAGAGACACAGGACTACAAGAGACCCAGTACTTC
-	12	TRBV29-1	TRBJ2-7	many	CSVVGDSYEQYF	TGCAGCGTTGTCGGGGATTCCTACGAGCAGTACTTC
TRBD1	13	TRBV20-1	TRBJ1-5	-	CSASSGQGRPQHF	TGCAGTGCTTCCTCAGGACAGGGGAGGCCCCAGCATTTT
-	14	TRBV7-9	TRBJ1-2	-	CASSLSTGERGYTF	TGTGCCAGCAGCTTATCCACGGGGGAAAGAGGCTACACCTTC
-	14	TRBV28	TRBJ2-3	few	CASSYSGGGQTQYF	TGTGCCAGCAGTTACAGTGGGGGCGGTCAGACGCAGTATTTT
-	15	TRBV4-3	TRBJ2-3	few	CASSQETRVTDTQYF	TGCGCCAGCAGCCAAGAAACAAGGGTTACAGATACGCAGTATTTT
-	15	TRBV7-8	TRBJ2-3	-	CASSFLDGLADTQYF	TGTGCCAGCAGCTTTCTGGACGGATTGGCAGATACGCAGTATTTT
-	14	TRBV4-3	TRBJ1-2	few	CASSQDGTRYGYTF	TGCGCCAGCAGCCAAGACGGGACTAGGTATGGCTACACCTTC
-	15	TRBV5-1	TRBJ1-1	-	CASSLYVGEVTEAFF	TGCGCCAGCAGCTTGTATGTAGGGGAAGTCACTGAAGCTTTCTTT
-	15	TRBV4-3	TRBJ2-5	few	CASSQERPYQETQYF	TGCGCCAGCAGCCAAGAACGGCCGTACCAAGAGACCCAGTACTTC
-	14	TRBV6-5	TRBJ2-3	-	CASSSLSSSDTQYF	TGTGCCAGCAGTTCACTATCCTCGTCAGATACGCAGTATTTT
TRBD1	13	TRBV29-1	TRBJ1-4	-	CSVQDRGREKLFF	TGCAGCGTTCAAGACAGGGGGCGAGAAAAACTGTTTTTT
TRBD2	13	TRBV20-1	TRBJ2-5	-	CSAQTSGEETPYF	TGCAGTGCCCAGACTAGCGGGGAAGAGACCCCGTACTTC
-	14	TRBV5-1	TRBJ2-1	few	CASSGRDVYNEQFF	TGCGCCAGCAGCGGCCGGGACGTTTACAATGAGCAGTTCTTC
TRBD1	15	TRBV28	TRBJ2-7	-	CASRHGTGRTYEQYF	TGTGCCAGCAGGCACGGGACAGGGCGCACCTACGAGCAGTACTTC
TRBD1	14	TRBV6-5	TRBJ2-2	-	CASRMDRSPGELFF	TGTGCCAGCAGGATGGACAGGTCTCCCGGGGAGCTGTTTTTT
TRBD1	17	TRBV29-1	TRBJ2-5	-	CSVCTYKAGGNEETQYF	TGCAGCGTTTGCACATATAAGGCAGGGGGCAATGAAGAGACCCAGTACTTC
-	15	TRBV7-2	TRBJ2-1	few	CASSFLGLSYNEQFF	TGTGCCAGCAGCTTTCTAGGGCTATCCTACAATGAGCAGTTCTTC
TRBD2	18	TRBV7-2	TRBJ2-3	few	CASSLGGRGGTRGNTQYF	TGTGCCAGCAGCTTAGGAGGGCGCGGGGGGACGCGCGGAAATACGCAGTATTTT
-	16	TRBV15	TRBJ2-3	-	CATGTWDAKSTDTQYF	TGTGCCACCGGCACCTGGGACGCCAAAAGCACAGATACGCAGTATTTT
-	14	TRBV7-2	TRBJ2-6	-	CAGSLEGGYISLTF	TGTGCCGGCAGCTTAGAGGGGGGGTACATCAGCCTGACTTTC
TRBD1	18	TRBV5-1	TRBJ2-6	-	CASSKLGQGFSGANVLTF	TGCGCCAGCAGCAAATTAGGACAGGGCTTCTCTGGGGCCAACGTCCTGACTTTC
TRBD1	16	TRBV11-2	TRBJ2-7	few	CASSLVGQGAPYEQYF	TGTGCCAGCAGCTTAGTTGGCCAGGGGGCTCCCTACGAGCAGTACTTC
TRBD1	16	TRBV6-5	TRBJ1-2	-	CASSYIPGQRLYGYTF	TGTGCCAGCAGTTATATACCGGGACAGCGTCTTTATGGCTACACCTTC
-	15	TRBV7-9	TRBJ2-2	-	CASSSGRMNTGELFF	TGTGCCAGCAGCTCCGGAAGGATGAACACCGGGGAGCTGTTTTTT
TRBD1	13	TRBV12-3/TRBV12-4	TRBJ1-2	few	CASSPQGLIGYTF	TGTGCCAGCAGCCCACAGGGGTTGATTGGCTACACCTTC
-	15	TRBV20-1	TRBJ2-6	-	CSASDGISGANVLTF	TGCAGTGCTAGTGACGGCATCTCTGGGGCCAACGTCCTGACTTTC
TRBD1	18	TRBV12-3/TRBV12-4	TRBJ2-1	-	CASSGQGGKPFLYNEQFF	TGTGCCAGCAGCGGACAGGGTGGCAAGCCCTTTCTCTACAATGAGCAGTTCTTC
-	15	TRBV10-3	TRBJ2-3	few	CAITSTRTPTDTQYF	TGTGCCATCACGTCCACCCGGACTCCCACAGATACGCAGTATTTT
TRBD1	16	TRBV29-1	TRBJ2-3	-	CSVVLLDREGTDTQYF	TGCAGCGTTGTTCTCTTGGACAGGGAAGGCACAGATACGCAGTATTTT
TRBD1	15	TRBV7-8	TRBJ2-7	-	CASSLNRGSNYEQYF	TGTGCCAGCAGCTTAAACAGGGGGTCCAACTACGAGCAGTACTTC
-	16	TRBV9	TRBJ2-5	-	CASSVAPGRGGETQYF	TGTGCCAGCAGCGTAGCCCCGGGCAGGGGTGGAGAGACCCAGTACTTC
-	12	TRBV20-1	TRBJ1-1	-	CSARAGGSEAFF	TGCAGTGCTAGAGCTGGGGGCTCAGAAGCTTTCTTT
-	15	TRBV13	TRBJ1-1	-	CVSSLRDGLNTEAFF	TGTGTCAGCAGCCTTCGGGACGGATTAAACACTGAAGCTTTCTTT
-	12	TRBV29-1	TRBJ2-3	many	CSVEVGLNTQYF	TGCAGCGTTGAAGTAGGTCTAAATACGCAGTATTTT